This T cell receptor beta chain was retrieved from a study of PD-1 blockade in classical Hodgkin lymphoma (dated by TCRdb to the early 2020s). Context from the whole study: Nivolumab dosing was 3 mg/kg intravenously every 2 weeks, continuing until either disease progression or unacceptable toxicity. A peripheral blood immune signature of response to PD-1 blockade in classical Hodgkin lymphoma was defined using TCR beta sequencing and CyTOF.

Note on this clone: There is no known antigen for this receptor. Qualities for individual bases were not recorded, and no much larger clone is one base off.

The Qiagen DNeasy kit was used to extract genomic DNA from unsorted PBMCs and from the negatively selected CD4+ and CD8+ fractions. Amplification of TCR beta CDR3 regions was done by immunoSEQ multiplex PCR with primers that anneal to V and J segments. A synthetic immune receptor repertoire was used to minimize amplification bias, and any remaining bias was removed computationally after sequencing. The authors' analysis ran thus. Custom Python scripts were used to quantify repertoire diversity as the Shannon entropy index. Unsorted, CD4+ and CD8+ repertoires were examined separately, except in combined analyses, for which CD4+ and CD8+ sequences were merged in silico. A clone was considered expanded if an increase in frequency of at least 2-fold after treatment relative to C1D1 was found, and a pseudocount of 0.5 was applied to clones undetected at baseline. Singleton clones were defined as clones with 0 or 1 copy at C1D1, and non-singleton clones were defined as clones with 2 or more copies. Clones expanded in unsorted samples were annotated as CD4+, CD8+ or unknown by matching protein sequences in sorted samples from the same patient. Wilcoxon tests on paired samples were used to test diversity changes from C1D1 to C4D1. TCRdb holds this immuneACCESS table with in-frame rearrangements only. Some clones are missing; in checked studies, unresolved V genes explain under half, and the rest has no known cause. V, J and clone size were drawn from that table, and D and trimming were deduced from the DNA. Here the sample has 75,000 to 100,000 clones; 81% occur a single time. The top ten hold 16% of the sample.

After removal of 6 bases from V and 0 bases from J, the junction retains 5 bases not matched to a gene. The CDR3 runs 16 amino acids, cysteine and phenylalanine included. The sequence is cut down to CDR3 DNA, 48 bases in frame from base 1. As encoded in the germline V gene, CDR1 is SGHTA while CDR2 is FQGNSA. General study outcomes and caveats: Lower diversity was seen in patients whose nivolumab began less than 1 year after ASCT, and these patients were left out of later analyses so that immune reconstitution would not confound the results. Baseline TCR diversity was reported to be lower in newly diagnosed patients than in healthy donors and to be lower still in relapsed/refractory patients. Baseline diversity similar to that of newly diagnosed patients was observed in trial patients achieving complete response, whereas significantly lower diversity was observed in partial responders and progressors. The study was limited to a single clinical trial cohort, and causes of repertoire differences, possibly disease activity or prior therapy, remained undefined. CD4+ but not CD8+ TCR diversity rose significantly by C4D1 (p=0.0027 vs p=0.16), most apparent in complete responders (p=0.02).

The time point label, as the study defines it: cycle 2 day 1 (C2D1) of nivolumab. All trial patients had relapsed after autologous stem cell transplantation, with cohorts A, B and C differing in prior brentuximab vedotin exposure. The trial cohort comprised some 60 patients with relapsed/refractory classical Hodgkin lymphoma whose best overall responses were complete response, partial response or progressive disease. Single-agent nivolumab was administered to trial patients in the multi-cohort phase II CheckMate 205 trial. Best overall response was determined by an independent review committee according to the 2007 International Working Group response criteria. Trial PBMCs were obtained immediately prior to nivolumab initiation (C1D1) and on therapy at cycle 2 day 1 and cycle 4 day 1. Peripheral blood was collected in 8 mL Vacutainer Cell Preparation Tubes, from which PBMCs were isolated by centrifugation and then cryopreserved.

The chain joins TRBV7-2 to TRBJ1-4; 9 bases in the middle match TRBD1. The sample in question was peripheral blood mononuclear cells (PBMCs), obtained before the second cycle of nivolumab. This receptor was taken from a human donor with classical Hodgkin lymphoma. The nucleotide sequence reads as follows: TGTGCCAGCAGACCACAGGGGGCTGCAACTAATGAAAAACTGTTTTTT. It encodes CASRPQGAATNEKLFF.